The present TCR beta chain was sequenced within a study of shared clonotypes between healthy human individuals. This clone has just a few counts. The CDR3 length is 14 residues. Germline CDR1 and CDR2: KGHSH and LQKENI. The V segment lost 9 bases and the J segment 0 bases; nucleotides outside the gene matches: 7. Naive CD8 cells lacked CD45RO, underwent positive selection for CCR7 and left out terminally differentiated effector memory CD45RA+ cells. Only in-frame clones appear in the TCRdb table, and some are missing; sequencing was by immunoSEQ multiplex PCR. This sample has some 2,100,000 clones, with just over 90% found just once.

The rearrangement joins TRBV18 to TRBJ1-1, with 7 bases fitting TRBD1. Input material: naive CD8+ T cells from PBMCs. The clonotype was recovered from a man younger than 35 in good health. Some clones in this sample may be carry-over from other donors' samples. The CDR3 protein is CASHSTGLNTEAFF. The CDR3 nucleotides read TGTGCCAGTCACTCGACAGGGTTGAACACTGAAGCTTTCTTT.